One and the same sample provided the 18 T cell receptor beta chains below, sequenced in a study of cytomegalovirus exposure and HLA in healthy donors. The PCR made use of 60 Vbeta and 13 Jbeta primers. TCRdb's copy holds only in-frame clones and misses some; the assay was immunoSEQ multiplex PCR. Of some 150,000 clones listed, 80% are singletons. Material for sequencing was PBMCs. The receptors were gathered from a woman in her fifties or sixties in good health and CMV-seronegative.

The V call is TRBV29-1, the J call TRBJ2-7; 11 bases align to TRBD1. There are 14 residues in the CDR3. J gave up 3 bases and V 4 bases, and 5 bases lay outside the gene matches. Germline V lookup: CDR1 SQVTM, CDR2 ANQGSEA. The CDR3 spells CSVGHGTGGYEQYF. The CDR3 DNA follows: TGCAGCGTTGGCCACGGGACAGGGGGCTACGAGCAGTACTTC.

This CDR3 reads CASSPRTALNTEAFF. DNA of the CDR3: TGTGCCAGCAGCCCGCGGACAGCTCTGAACACTGAAGCTTTCTTT. The V gene is TRBV9, the J gene TRBJ1-1, with D possibly being TRBD1 (6 bases). The CDR3 extends over 15 amino acids. V lost 4 bases and J 0 bases, leaving 13 bases between the germline ends. The germline V gene has CDR1 SGDLS and CDR2 YYNGEE.

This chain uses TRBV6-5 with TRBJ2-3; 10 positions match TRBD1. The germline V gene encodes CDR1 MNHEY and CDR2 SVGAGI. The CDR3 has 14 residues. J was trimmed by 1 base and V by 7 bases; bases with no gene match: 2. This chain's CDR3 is CASTGTGGTDTQYF. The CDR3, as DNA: TGTGCCAGCACAGGGACAGGGGGCACAGATACGCAGTATTTT.

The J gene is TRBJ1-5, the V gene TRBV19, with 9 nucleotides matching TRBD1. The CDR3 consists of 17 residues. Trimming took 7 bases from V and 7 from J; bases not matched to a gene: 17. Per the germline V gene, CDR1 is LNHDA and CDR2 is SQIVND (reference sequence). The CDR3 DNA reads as TGTGCCAGTACCCTAAGTGGGCTCAACAGGGGGCCGCAGCCCCAGCATTTT. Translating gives CASTLSGLNRGPQPQHF.

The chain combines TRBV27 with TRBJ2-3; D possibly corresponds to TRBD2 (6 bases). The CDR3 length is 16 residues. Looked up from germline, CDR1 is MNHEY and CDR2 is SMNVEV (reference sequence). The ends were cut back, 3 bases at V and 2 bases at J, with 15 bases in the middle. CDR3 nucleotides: TGTGCCAGCAGTTTCGGTCCGGGAGTTCCCACAGATACGCAGTATTTT. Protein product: CASSFGPGVPTDTQYF.

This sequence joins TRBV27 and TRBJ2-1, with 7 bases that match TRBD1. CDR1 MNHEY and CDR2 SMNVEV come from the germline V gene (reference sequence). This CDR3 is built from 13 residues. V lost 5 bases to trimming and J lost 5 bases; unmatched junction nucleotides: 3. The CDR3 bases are TGTGCCAGCAGTCGACAGGGAAACAATGAGCAGTTCTTC. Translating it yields CASSRQGNNEQFF.

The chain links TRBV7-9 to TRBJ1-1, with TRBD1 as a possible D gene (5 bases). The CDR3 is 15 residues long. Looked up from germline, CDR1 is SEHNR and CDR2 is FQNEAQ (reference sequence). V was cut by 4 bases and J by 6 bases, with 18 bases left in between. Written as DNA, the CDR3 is TGTGCCAGCAGCTCCGCCGACAGCTACGCACCTGAAGCTTTCTTT. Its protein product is CASSSADSYAPEAFF.

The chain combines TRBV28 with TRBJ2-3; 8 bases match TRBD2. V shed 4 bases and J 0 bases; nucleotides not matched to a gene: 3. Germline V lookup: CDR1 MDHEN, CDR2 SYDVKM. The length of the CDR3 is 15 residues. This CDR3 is CASSSAGVSTDTQYF. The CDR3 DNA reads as TGTGCCAGCAGTTCAGCGGGAGTTAGCACAGATACGCAGTATTTT. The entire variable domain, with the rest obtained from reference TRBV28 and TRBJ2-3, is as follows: DVKVTQSSRYLVKRTGEKVFLECVQDMDHENMFWYRQDPGLGLRLIYFSYDVKMKEKGDIPEGYSVSREKKERFSLILESASTNQTSMYLCASSSAGVSTDTQYFGPGTRLTVL.

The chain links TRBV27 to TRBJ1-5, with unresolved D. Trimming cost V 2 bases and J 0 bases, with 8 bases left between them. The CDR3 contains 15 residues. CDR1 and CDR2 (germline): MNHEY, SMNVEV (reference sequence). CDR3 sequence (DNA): TGTGCCAGCAGTTTACGGGAGTATAGCAATCAGCCCCAGCATTTT. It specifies CASSLREYSNQPQHF.

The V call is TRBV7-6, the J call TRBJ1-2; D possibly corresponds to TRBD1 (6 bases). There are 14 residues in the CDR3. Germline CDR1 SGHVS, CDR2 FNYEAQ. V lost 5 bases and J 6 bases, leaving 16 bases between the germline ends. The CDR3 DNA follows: TGTGCCAGCAGCGAGAGCGGTGGGACAAATGGCTACACCTTC. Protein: CASSESGGTNGYTF.

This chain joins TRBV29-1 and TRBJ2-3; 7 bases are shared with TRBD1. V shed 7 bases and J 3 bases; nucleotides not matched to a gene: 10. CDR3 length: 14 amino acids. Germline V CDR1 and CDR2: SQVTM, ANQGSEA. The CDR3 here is CSARNRGRTDTQYF. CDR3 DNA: TGCAGCGCCCGGAACAGGGGTAGGACAGATACGCAGTATTTT.

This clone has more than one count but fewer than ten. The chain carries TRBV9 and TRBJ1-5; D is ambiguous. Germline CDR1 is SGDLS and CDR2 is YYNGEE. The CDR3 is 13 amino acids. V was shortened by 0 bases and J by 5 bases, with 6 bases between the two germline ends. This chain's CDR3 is CASSVVFDQPQHF. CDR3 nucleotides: TGTGCCAGCAGCGTAGTTTTCGATCAGCCCCAGCATTTT.

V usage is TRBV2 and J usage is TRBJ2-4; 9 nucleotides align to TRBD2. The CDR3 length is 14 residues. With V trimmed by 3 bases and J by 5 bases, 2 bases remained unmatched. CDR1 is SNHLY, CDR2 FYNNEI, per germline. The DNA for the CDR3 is TGTGCCAGCAGTGAGCGGGGGGGGCAAAACATTCAGTACTTC. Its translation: CASSERGGQNIQYF.

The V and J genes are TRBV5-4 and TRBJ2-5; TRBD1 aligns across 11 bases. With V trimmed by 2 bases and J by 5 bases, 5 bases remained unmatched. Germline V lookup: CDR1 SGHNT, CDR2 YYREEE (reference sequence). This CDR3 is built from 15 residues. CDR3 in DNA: TGTGCCAGCAGCTTTGGACAGGGGGCTTACGAGACCCAGTACTTC. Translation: CASSFGQGAYETQYF.

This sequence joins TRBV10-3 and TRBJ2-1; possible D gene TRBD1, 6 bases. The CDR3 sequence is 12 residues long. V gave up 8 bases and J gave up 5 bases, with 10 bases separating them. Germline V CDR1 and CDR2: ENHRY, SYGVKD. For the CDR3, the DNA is TGTGCCATCTCCAAGGGGGACAATGAGCAGTTCTTC. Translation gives CAISKGDNEQFF.

The CDR3 spells CASTTTGGRNTIYF. In DNA, the CDR3 is TGTGCCAGCACCACCACAGGGGGGAGAAACACCATATATTTT. The chain employs TRBV28 and TRBJ1-3, with 8 bases lining up with TRBD1. The J segment lost 5 bases and the V segment lost 7 bases, leaving 7 bases of the junction unmatched. This CDR3 spans 14 amino acids. Germline V gene sequence: CDR1 MDHEN, CDR2 SYDVKM. Full variable domain (missing parts from reference TRBV28 and TRBJ1-3): DVKVTQSSRYLVKRTGEKVFLECVQDMDHENMFWYRQDPGLGLRLIYFSYDVKMKEKGDIPEGYSVSREKKERFSLILESASTNQTSMYLCASTTTGGRNTIYFGEGSWLTVV.

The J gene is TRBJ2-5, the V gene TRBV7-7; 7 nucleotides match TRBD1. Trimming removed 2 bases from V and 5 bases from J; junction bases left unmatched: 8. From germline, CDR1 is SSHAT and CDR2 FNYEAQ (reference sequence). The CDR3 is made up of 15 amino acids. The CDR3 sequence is CASSLNPSGGETQYF. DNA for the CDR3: TGTGCCAGCAGCTTAAACCCTTCAGGGGGTGAGACCCAGTACTTC.

The DNA for the CDR3 is TGTGCCAGCAGCTTAGGGAGCAGGGGCATAAATCAGCCCCAGCATTTT. Its translation: CASSLGSRGINQPQHF. The V gene is TRBV7-9, the J gene TRBJ1-5; possibly TRBD1 for D (6 bases). In germline, CDR1 is SEHNR, CDR2 FQNEAQ (reference sequence). The CDR3 is 16 residues long. V was shortened by 1 base and J by 4 bases, with 14 bases between the two germline ends.